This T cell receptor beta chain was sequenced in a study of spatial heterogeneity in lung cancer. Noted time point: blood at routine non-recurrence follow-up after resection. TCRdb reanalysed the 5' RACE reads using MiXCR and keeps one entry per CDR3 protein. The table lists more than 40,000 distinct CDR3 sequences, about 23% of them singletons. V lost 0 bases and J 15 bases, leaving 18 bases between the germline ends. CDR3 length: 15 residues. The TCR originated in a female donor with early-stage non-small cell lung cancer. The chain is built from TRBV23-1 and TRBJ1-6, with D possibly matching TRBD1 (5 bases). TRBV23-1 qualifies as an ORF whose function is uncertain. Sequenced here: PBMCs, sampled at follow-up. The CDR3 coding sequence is TGCGCCAGCAGTCAATCTAGTAGAGTGGGGGACCGCCTCCACTTT. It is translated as CASSQSSRVGDRLHF.